These T cell receptor beta chains were read from a single sample in a study of cytomegalovirus exposure and HLA in healthy donors. The protocol was immunoSEQ multiplex PCR, while the TCRdb copy is restricted to in-frame clones and leaves out a portion. The table shows some 110,000 clones, with around 89% occurring only once. Source material: PBMCs. Receptor source: a man aged 18 to 30 in good health and CMV-seronegative. Both conserved end residues are part of each CDR3. D genes are given only for firm matches. The size of a clone is reported for some rows only, either as once, few or many, or as a class for expanded clones.

>TRBJ2-7|TRBV10-3|NA|NA
CAISAQEGYEQYF
TGTGCCATCAGTGCCCAGGAGGGCTACGAGCAGTACTTC
>TRBJ2-5|TRBV5-8|TRBD1|NA
CASSLGRQGWETQYF
TGTGCCAGCAGCTTGGGAAGACAGGGATGGGAGACCCAGTACTTC
>TRBJ1-5|TRBV6-1|NA|NA
CASSELLEGISNQPQHF
TGTGCCAGCAGTGAACTCCTCGAGGGTATAAGCAATCAGCCCCAGCATTTT
>TRBJ1-3|TRBV14|NA|few
CASSPVGPGGNTIYF
TGTGCCAGCAGCCCAGTGGGGCCCGGAGGAAACACCATATATTTT
>TRBJ2-7|TRBV6-5|TRBD1|NA
CASSYPGTGGEYEQYF
TGTGCCAGCAGTTACCCCGGGACAGGGGGAGAGTACGAGCAGTACTTC
>TRBJ2-1|TRBV19|TRBD1|NA
CASIPGPGQASNEQFF
TGTGCCAGTATCCCTGGTCCCGGACAGGCTTCCAATGAGCAGTTCTTC
>TRBJ2-7|TRBV6-6|NA|NA
CASSYWGGEQYF
TGTGCCAGCAGTTACTGGGGCGGCGAGCAGTACTTC
>TRBJ2-5|TRBV7-6|TRBD2|NA
CASSPVRGGLETQYF
TGTGCCAGCAGTCCGGTGCGGGGGGGCTTGGAGACCCAGTACTTC
>TRBJ2-1|TRBV7-6|NA|once
CASSFLQGHNEQFF
TGTGCCAGCAGCTTTTTACAGGGCCACAATGAGCAGTTCTTC
>TRBJ2-3|TRBV5-1|NA|NA
CASSLSNTQYF
TGCGCCAGCAGCTTATCCAATACGCAGTATTTT
>TRBJ2-7|TRBV21-1|NA|NA
CASFPFWATRSYEQYF
TGTGCCAGCTTTCCTTTCTGGGCGACCCGATCCTACGAGCAGTACTTC
>TRBJ2-3|TRBV10-3|NA|NA
CAISAWGGTDTQYF
TGTGCCATCAGTGCTTGGGGGGGCACAGATACGCAGTATTTT